This T cell receptor beta chain appears in the sequencing data of a study of control samples from healthy donors and cancer patients. Here immunoSEQ multiplex PCR was the method, and the copy in TCRdb shows in-frame clones only, minus some. Of about 53,000 clones listed, about 90% are singletons. This clone appeared a single time. V shed 3 bases and J 3 bases; nucleotides not matched to a gene: 3. There are 15 residues in the CDR3. Germline V gene lookup returns CDR1 SGHTA and CDR2 FQGNSA. Sequenced material: PBMCs. This rearrangement joins TRBV7-2 to TRBJ2-7, with 12 positions matching TRBD2. The sequence was obtained from a man in his sixties with head and neck cancer. The CDR3 DNA reads as TGTGCCAGCAGCTTTGGGACTAGCGGGCGCTACGAGCAGTACTTC. This sequence encodes CASSFGTSGRYEQYF.